This note documents a single T cell receptor beta chain sequence. The sample belongs to a study of cytomegalovirus exposure and HLA in healthy donors. PCR amplification relied on 60 Vbeta primers (plus 13 Jbeta primers). Assay: immunoSEQ multiplex PCR; the TCRdb copy retains only in-frame clones and omits some. The sample yields fewer than 130,000 clones, over 65% seen once. The length of the CDR3 is 13 residues. Germline CDR1 is SGHTS and CDR2 is YDEGEE. Trimming cost V 0 bases and J 5 bases, with 6 bases left between them. Sequencing was done on a sample of PBMCs. This TCR derives from a female donor in good health and CMV-seropositive. This chain joins TRBV5-8 and TRBJ1-5; no definite D call. Here the CDR3 reads CASSLGSYQPQHF. Here the CDR3 DNA reads TGTGCCAGCAGCTTGGGCAGTTATCAGCCCCAGCATTTT. Based on the CDR3 plus reference TRBV5-8 and TRBJ1-5, the full variable domain is EAGVTQSPTHLIKTRGQQATLRCSPISGHTSVYWYQQALGLGLQFLLWYDEGEERNRGNFPPRFSGRQFPNYSSELNVNALELEDSALYLCASSLGSYQPQHFGDGTRLSIL.